This is a list of T cell receptor beta chains from one sample in a study of blood T cell repertoires in COVID-19. TCRdb keeps only in-frame clones here, not all; method: immunoSEQ multiplex PCR. The profile shows hundreds of thousands of clones, about 86% of them singletons. The sample was peripheral blood. Source of these receptors: a woman in her 70s with COVID-19, enrolled during active disease. The CDR3 runs from the conserved cysteine through the conserved F or W. The D gene is left open where the match is weak. Clone size is given for some rows only: seen once, a few or many times, or a class if the clone is expanded.

abundance: NA
d_gene: NA
v_gene: TRBV29-1
j_gene: TRBJ1-2
CDR3aa: CSVERTANYGYTF
CDR3nt: TGCAGCGTTGAGCGGACAGCTAACTATGGCTACACCTTC

abundance: NA
d_gene: TRBD1
v_gene: TRBV7-7
j_gene: TRBJ2-3
CDR3aa: CASSLVGGSSDTQYF
CDR3nt: TGTGCCAGCAGCTTAGTAGGGGGCAGCTCAGATACGCAGTATTTT

abundance: few
d_gene: TRBD2
v_gene: TRBV7-7
j_gene: TRBJ2-1
CDR3aa: CASSLGEGIAGGEQFF
CDR3nt: TGTGCCAGCAGCTTAGGGGAAGGAATAGCGGGGGGTGAGCAGTTCTTC

abundance: NA
d_gene: NA
v_gene: TRBV5-1
j_gene: TRBJ1-3
CDR3aa: CASSPEGGSGNTIYF
CDR3nt: TGCGCCAGCAGCCCAGAGGGAGGCTCTGGAAACACCATATATTTT

abundance: NA
d_gene: TRBD1
v_gene: TRBV9
j_gene: TRBJ1-2
CDR3aa: CASSLSLGTENYGYTF
CDR3nt: TGTGCCAGCAGCCTCAGTCTGGGGACAGAAAACTATGGCTACACCTTC

abundance: NA
d_gene: NA
v_gene: TRBV7-2
j_gene: TRBJ1-3
CDR3aa: CASSLDGSGNTIYF
CDR3nt: TGTGCCAGCAGCTTAGACGGCTCTGGAAACACCATATATTTT

abundance: once
d_gene: TRBD2
v_gene: TRBV6-5
j_gene: TRBJ2-7
CDR3aa: CASSLTSGGEYEQYF
CDR3nt: TGTGCCAGCAGCTTGACTAGCGGGGGGGAGTACGAGCAGTACTTC

abundance: NA
d_gene: TRBD1
v_gene: TRBV27
j_gene: TRBJ1-2
CDR3aa: CASRPDRGPLANYGYTF
CDR3nt: TGTGCCAGCAGGCCGGACAGGGGGCCGTTAGCTAACTATGGCTACACCTTC

abundance: NA
d_gene: NA
v_gene: TRBV5-8
j_gene: TRBJ2-5
CDR3aa: CASTRTVLYQETQYF
CDR3nt: TGTGCCAGCACCCGGACAGTTCTGTACCAAGAGACCCAGTACTTC

abundance: NA
d_gene: NA
v_gene: TRBV6-2/TRBV6-3
j_gene: TRBJ1-5
CDR3aa: CASSFTPWTELYSNQPQHF
CDR3nt: TGTGCCAGCAGTTTTACCCCCTGGACAGAACTCTATAGCAATCAGCCCCAGCATTTT

abundance: once
d_gene: NA
v_gene: TRBV30
j_gene: TRBJ1-1
CDR3aa: CAWSRGGTEAFF
CDR3nt: TGTGCCTGGAGTAGGGGAGGCACTGAAGCTTTCTTT

abundance: NA
d_gene: NA
v_gene: TRBV9
j_gene: TRBJ1-4
CDR3aa: CASSVRGSTNEKLFF
CDR3nt: TGTGCCAGCAGCGTTAGGGGTTCGACTAATGAAAAACTGTTTTTT

abundance: NA
d_gene: TRBD2
v_gene: TRBV11-2
j_gene: TRBJ2-1
CDR3aa: CASSQPAGAYNEQFF
CDR3nt: TGTGCCAGCAGCCAACCGGCGGGGGCCTACAATGAGCAGTTCTTC

abundance: NA
d_gene: NA
v_gene: TRBV18
j_gene: TRBJ2-7
CDR3aa: CASSPRGGEQYF
CDR3nt: TGTGCCAGCTCACCACGGGGCGGCGAGCAGTACTTC

abundance: NA
d_gene: TRBD1
v_gene: TRBV19
j_gene: TRBJ1-2
CDR3aa: CASSSSGGYGYTF
CDR3nt: TGTGCCAGTAGTTCCTCAGGGGGCTATGGCTACACCTTC

abundance: NA
d_gene: TRBD1
v_gene: TRBV28
j_gene: TRBJ1-6
CDR3aa: CASSPGTGGARSPLHF
CDR3nt: TGTGCCAGCAGCCCCGGGACAGGGGGCGCGAGGTCACCCCTCCACTTT

abundance: NA
d_gene: NA
v_gene: TRBV2
j_gene: TRBJ1-2
CDR3aa: CASSGRDYGYTF
CDR3nt: TGTGCCAGCAGTGGCAGGGACTATGGCTACACCTTC

abundance: NA
d_gene: TRBD1
v_gene: TRBV28
j_gene: TRBJ1-1
CDR3aa: CASSRRQGTEAFF
CDR3nt: TGTGCCAGCAGCCGGCGACAGGGGACTGAAGCTTTCTTT

abundance: NA
d_gene: TRBD1
v_gene: TRBV25-1
j_gene: TRBJ1-2
CDR3aa: CASSSLPGQDYGYTF
CDR3nt: TGTGCCAGCAGTTCCCTACCGGGACAGGACTATGGCTACACCTTC

abundance: NA
d_gene: NA
v_gene: TRBV10-2
j_gene: TRBJ1-2
CDR3aa: CASSESFPGTSAF
CDR3nt: TGCGCCAGCAGTGAGTCTTTTCCGGGAACTAGCGCCTTC

abundance: NA
d_gene: NA
v_gene: TRBV10-3
j_gene: TRBJ2-1
CDR3aa: CAISDNSGLDNEQFF
CDR3nt: TGTGCCATCAGTGATAATAGCGGTCTGGACAATGAGCAGTTCTTC

abundance: NA
d_gene: NA
v_gene: TRBV21-1
j_gene: TRBJ2-1
CDR3aa: CASSKLGFRLSHEQFF
CDR3nt: TGTGCCAGCAGCAAATTGGGTTTCCGCCTTAGCCATGAGCAGTTCTTC

abundance: NA
d_gene: NA
v_gene: TRBV5-1
j_gene: TRBJ1-1
CDR3aa: CASYAGVNTEAFF
CDR3nt: TGCGCCAGCTACGCAGGGGTGAACACTGAAGCTTTCTTT

abundance: NA
d_gene: NA
v_gene: TRBV12-3/TRBV12-4
j_gene: TRBJ1-1
CDR3aa: CAIERDSRGAFF
CDR3nt: TGTGCCATCGAAAGGGACTCACGAGGAGCTTTCTTT